The present T cell receptor beta chain was sequenced within a study of technical replicates of blood from a few donors. The table came from immunoSEQ multiplex PCR; TCRdb's copy has only in-frame clones and leaves some out. The sample lists tens of thousands of clones, roughly 94% occurring once. This clonotype was obtained from a human donor in good health. Sequencing was carried out using T cells isolated from PBMCs.

The CDR3 DNA sequence: TGTGCCAGCTCCCCCGGCGGGGGGGCAGGGGTGCGAGCCAAAAACATTCAGTACTTC. It encodes CASSPGGGAGVRAKNIQYF. This sequence joins TRBV18 and TRBJ2-4; 9 bases map to TRBD2. There are 19 residues in the CDR3. V dropped 6 bases and J dropped 0; count of bases not matched to a gene: 15. Germline V gene lookup returns CDR1 KGHSH and CDR2 LQKENI.